This T cell receptor (beta chain) was captured by sequencing in a study of shared clonotypes between healthy human individuals. V gave up 4 bases and J gave up 9 bases; unmatched junction bases: 9. This CDR3 has 14 residues. Germline V gives CDR1 SGDLS, CDR2 YYNGEE. Assay: immunoSEQ multiplex PCR; the TCRdb copy retains only in-frame clones and omits some. Counted here are over 850,000 clones, 78% occurring once; the ten biggest clones make up under 0.8%. Concerning this clone: What it binds is unknown.

Study-level points and caveats: Naive subsets usually exceeded memory subsets in estimated richness. Relative to their counterparts shared across all four donors, non-shared clonotypes exhibited diminished generation probabilities. The sharing of 4.5% to 5.5% of naive CD4 clonotypes was seen across several donors.

The specimen sequenced was memory CD4+ T cells from PBMCs. Subset defined: CD45RA-negative fraction. The origin of this receptor is a young man in good health. Some clones in this sample may be carry-over from other donors' samples. V gene TRBV9 combines with J gene TRBJ2-7, with 11 bases aligning to TRBD1. Written as DNA, the CDR3 is TGTGCCAGCAGCATCGGACAGGGGGCGGTTTGGCAGTACTTC. Translated: CASSIGQGAVWQYF.